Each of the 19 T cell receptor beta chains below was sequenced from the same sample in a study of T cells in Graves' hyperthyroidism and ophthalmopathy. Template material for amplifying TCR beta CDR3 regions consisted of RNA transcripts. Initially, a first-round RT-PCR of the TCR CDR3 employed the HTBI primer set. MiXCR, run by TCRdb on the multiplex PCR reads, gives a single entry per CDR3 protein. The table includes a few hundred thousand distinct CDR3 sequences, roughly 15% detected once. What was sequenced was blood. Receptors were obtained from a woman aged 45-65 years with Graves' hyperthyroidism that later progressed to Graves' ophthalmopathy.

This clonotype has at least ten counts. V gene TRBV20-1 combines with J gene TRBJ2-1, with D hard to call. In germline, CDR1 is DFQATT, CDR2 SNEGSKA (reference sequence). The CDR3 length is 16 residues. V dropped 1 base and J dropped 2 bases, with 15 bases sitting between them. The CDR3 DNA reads TGCAGTGCTAGAGGATACGCTGGGGAAACCTACAATGAGCAGTTCTTC. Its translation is CSARGYAGETYNEQFF.

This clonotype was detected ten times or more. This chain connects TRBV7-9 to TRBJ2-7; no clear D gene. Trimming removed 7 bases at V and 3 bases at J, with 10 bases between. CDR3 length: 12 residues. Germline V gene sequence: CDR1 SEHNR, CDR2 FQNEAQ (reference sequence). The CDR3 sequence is CASTTDRYEQYF. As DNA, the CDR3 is TGTGCCAGCACCACGGACCGCTACGAGCAGTACTTC.

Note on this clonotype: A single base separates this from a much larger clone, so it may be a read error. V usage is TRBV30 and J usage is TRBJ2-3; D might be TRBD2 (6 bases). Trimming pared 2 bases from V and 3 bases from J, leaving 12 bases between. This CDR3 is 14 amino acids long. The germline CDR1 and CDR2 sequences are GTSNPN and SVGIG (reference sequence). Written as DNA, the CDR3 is TGTGCCTGGAGTTGGGGGGAAGGGACAGATACGCAGTATTTT. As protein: CAWSWGEGTDTQYF.

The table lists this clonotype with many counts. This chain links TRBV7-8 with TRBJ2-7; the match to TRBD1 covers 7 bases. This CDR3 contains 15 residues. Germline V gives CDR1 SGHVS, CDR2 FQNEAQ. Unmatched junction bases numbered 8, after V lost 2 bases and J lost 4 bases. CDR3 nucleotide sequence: TGTGCCAGCAGCTTATTCATCAGGGGGTCGTACGAGCAGTACTTC. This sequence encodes CASSLFIRGSYEQYF.

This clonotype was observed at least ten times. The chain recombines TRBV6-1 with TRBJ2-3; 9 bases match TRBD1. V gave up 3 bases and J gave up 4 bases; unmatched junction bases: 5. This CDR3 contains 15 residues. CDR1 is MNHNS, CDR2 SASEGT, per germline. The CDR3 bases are TGTGCCAGCAGTGACCTAGACAGGGGGGCAGATACGCAGTATTTT. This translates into CASSDLDRGADTQYF.

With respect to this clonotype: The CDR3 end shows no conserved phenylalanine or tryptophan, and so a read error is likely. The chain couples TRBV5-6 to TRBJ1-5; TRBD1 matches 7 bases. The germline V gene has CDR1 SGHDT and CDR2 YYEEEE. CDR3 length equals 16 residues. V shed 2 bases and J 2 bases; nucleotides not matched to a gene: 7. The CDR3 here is CASSFLTGRGNQPQHS. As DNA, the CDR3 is TGTGCCAGCAGCTTCTTGACAGGGCGAGGCAATCAGCCCCAGCATTCT.

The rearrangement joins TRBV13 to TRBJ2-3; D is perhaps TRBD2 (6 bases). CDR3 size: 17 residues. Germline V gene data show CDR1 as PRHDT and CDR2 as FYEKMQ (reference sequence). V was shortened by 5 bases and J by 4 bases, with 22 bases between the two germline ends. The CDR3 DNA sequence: TGTGCCAGCAGCCACTACGGCGCGGGAACCTCCCCAGATACGCAGTATTTT. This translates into CASSHYGAGTSPDTQYF.

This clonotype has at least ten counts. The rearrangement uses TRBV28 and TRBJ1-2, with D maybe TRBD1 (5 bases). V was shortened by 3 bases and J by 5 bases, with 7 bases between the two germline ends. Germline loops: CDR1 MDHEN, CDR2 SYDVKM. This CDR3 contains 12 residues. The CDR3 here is CASSFRQYGYTF. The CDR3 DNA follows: TGTGCCAGCAGTTTTAGACAGTATGGCTACACCTTC.

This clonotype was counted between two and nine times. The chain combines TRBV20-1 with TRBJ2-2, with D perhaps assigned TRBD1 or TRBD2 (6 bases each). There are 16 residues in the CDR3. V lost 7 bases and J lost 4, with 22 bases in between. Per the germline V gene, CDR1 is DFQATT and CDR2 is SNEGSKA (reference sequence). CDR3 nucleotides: TGCAGTGGCGCGGGACATACCCAATTTTCCACCGGGGAGCTGTTTTTT. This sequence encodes CSGAGHTQFSTGELFF.

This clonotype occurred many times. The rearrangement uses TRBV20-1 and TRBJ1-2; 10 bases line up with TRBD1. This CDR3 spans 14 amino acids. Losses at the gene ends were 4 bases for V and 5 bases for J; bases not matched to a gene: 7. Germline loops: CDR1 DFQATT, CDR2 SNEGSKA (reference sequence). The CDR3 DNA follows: TGCAGTGCTACGAGACTGGACAGGGGGTATGGCTACACCTTC. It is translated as CSATRLDRGYGYTF.

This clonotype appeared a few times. CDR3 bases: TGTGCCAGCAGCCTCAGGAGTTCCTCTGGAAACACCATATATTTT. Translating gives CASSLRSSSGNTIYF. The chain employs TRBV3-1 and TRBJ1-3, with D uncertain. Germline lookup yields CDR1 LGHDT and CDR2 YNNKEL (reference sequence). The CDR3 is made up of 15 amino acids. V was trimmed by 4 bases and J by 0 bases, leaving 10 bases between them.

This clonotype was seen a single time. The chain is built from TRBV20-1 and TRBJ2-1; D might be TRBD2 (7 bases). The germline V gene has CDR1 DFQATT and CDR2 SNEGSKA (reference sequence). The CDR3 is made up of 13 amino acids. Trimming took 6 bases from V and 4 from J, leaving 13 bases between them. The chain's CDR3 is CSAEGGGYNEQFF. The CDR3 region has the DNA TGCAGTGCGGAGGGGGGGGGGTACAATGAGCAGTTCTTC.

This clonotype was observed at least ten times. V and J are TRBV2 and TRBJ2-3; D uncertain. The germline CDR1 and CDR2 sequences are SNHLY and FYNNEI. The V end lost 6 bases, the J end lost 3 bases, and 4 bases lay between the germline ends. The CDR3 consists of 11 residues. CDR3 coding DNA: TGTGCCAGCAGGCGGACAGATACGCAGTATTTT. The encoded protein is CASRRTDTQYF.

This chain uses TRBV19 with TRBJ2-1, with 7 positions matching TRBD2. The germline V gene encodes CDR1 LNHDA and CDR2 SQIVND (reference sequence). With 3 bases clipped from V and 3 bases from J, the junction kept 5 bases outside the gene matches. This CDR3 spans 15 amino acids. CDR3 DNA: TGTGCCAGTAGTATTATAGCGGGCCGCTACAATGAGCAGTTCTTC. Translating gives CASSIIAGRYNEQFF.

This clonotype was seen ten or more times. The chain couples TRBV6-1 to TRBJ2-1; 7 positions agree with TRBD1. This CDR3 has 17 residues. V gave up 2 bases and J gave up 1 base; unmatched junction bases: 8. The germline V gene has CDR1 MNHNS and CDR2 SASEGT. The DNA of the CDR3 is TGTGCCAGCAGTGAACAAGGGGGCGCCGTATCCTACAATGAGCAGTTCTTC. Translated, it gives CASSEQGGAVSYNEQFF.

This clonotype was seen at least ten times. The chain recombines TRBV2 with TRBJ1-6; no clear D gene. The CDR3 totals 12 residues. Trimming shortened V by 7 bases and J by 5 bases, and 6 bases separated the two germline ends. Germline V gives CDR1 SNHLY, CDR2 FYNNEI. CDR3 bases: TGTGCCAGCATGCAGAATAATTCACCCCTCCACTTT. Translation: CASMQNNSPLHF.

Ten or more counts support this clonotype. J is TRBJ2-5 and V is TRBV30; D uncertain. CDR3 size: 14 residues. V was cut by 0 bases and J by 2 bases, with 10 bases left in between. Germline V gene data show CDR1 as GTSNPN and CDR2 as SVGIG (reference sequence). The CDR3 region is CAWSVGVVQETQYF. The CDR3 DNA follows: TGTGCCTGGAGTGTAGGTGTAGTACAAGAGACCCAGTACTTC.

The DNA of the CDR3 is TGTGCTAGTGGTCTAGACCCAACTCGTGAGCAGTTCTTC. It yields the protein CASGLDPTREQFF. The chain has TRBV12-5 and TRBJ2-1, with D unclear. CDR3 length: 13 amino acids. Trimming removed 5 bases from V and 9 bases from J, with 14 bases in between. The germline gives CDR1 LGHNT, CDR2 FRNRAP.

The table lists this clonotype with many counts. CDR3: CSARDQRAVSYEQYF. CDR3 nucleotide sequence: TGCAGTGCTAGAGATCAAAGAGCGGTATCCTACGAGCAGTACTTC. The chain recombines TRBV20-1 with TRBJ2-7, with a tentative D call TRBD2 (5 bases). The V gene's germline CDR1 is DFQATT and CDR2 SNEGSKA (reference sequence). The CDR3 is 15 amino acids. With 0 bases removed from V and 1 base from J, the gap between germline ends came to 13 bases.